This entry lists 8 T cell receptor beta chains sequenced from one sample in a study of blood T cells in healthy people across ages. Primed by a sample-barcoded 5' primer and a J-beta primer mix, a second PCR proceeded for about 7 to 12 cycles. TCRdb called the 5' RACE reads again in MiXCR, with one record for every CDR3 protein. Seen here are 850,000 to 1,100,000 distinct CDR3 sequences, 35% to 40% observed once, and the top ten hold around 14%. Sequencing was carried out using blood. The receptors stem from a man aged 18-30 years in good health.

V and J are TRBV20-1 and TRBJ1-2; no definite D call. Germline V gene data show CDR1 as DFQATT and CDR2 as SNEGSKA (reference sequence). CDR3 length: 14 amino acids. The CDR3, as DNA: TGCAGAGCCACAAGGGCAAATGGAGCCTATGGCTACACCTTC. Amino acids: CRATRANGAYGYTF.

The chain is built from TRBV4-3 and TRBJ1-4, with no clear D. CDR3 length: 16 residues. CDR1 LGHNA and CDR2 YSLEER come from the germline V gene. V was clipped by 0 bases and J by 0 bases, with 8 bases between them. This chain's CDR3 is CASSQEARATNEKLFF. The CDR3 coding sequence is TGCGCCAGCAGCCAAGAAGCCCGGGCAACTAATGAAAAACTGTTTTTT.

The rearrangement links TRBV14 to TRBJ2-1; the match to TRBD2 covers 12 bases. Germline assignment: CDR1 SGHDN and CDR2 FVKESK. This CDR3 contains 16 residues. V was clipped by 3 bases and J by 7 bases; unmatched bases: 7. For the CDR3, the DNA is TGTGCCAGCAGCCAGGTCCTAGCGGGGGGGAGTAATGAGCAGTTCTTC. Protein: CASSQVLAGGSNEQFF.

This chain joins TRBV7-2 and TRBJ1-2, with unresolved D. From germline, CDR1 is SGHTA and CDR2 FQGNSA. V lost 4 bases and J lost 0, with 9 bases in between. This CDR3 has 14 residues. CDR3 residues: CASSYSASNYGYTF. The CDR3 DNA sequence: TGTGCCAGCAGCTACAGTGCCTCTAACTATGGCTACACCTTC. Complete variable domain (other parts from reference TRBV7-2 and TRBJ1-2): GAGVSQSPSNKVTEKGKDVELRCDPISGHTALYWYRQSLGQGLEFLIYFQGNSAPDKSGLPSDRFSAERTGGSVSTLTIQRTQQEDSAVYLCASSYSASNYGYTFGSGTRLTVV.

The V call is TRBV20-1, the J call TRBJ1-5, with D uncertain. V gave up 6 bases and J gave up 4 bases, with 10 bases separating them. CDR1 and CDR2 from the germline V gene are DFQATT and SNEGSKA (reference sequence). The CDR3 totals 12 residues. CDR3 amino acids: CSATWLNQPQHF. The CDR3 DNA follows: TGCAGTGCCACCTGGCTGAATCAGCCCCAGCATTTT.

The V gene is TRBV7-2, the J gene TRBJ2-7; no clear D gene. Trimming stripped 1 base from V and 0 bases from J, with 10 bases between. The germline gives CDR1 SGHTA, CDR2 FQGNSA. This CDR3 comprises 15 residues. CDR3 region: CASSLDFRTSYEQYF. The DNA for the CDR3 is TGTGCCAGCAGCTTAGATTTCAGAACCTCCTACGAGCAGTACTTC.

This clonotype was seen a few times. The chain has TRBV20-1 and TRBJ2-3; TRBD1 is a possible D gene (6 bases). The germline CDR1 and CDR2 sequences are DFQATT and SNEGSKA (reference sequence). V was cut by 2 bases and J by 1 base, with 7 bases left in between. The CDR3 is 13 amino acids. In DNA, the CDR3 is TGCAGTGCTAGATCAGGGGGCACAGATACGCAGTATTTT. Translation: CSARSGGTDTQYF.

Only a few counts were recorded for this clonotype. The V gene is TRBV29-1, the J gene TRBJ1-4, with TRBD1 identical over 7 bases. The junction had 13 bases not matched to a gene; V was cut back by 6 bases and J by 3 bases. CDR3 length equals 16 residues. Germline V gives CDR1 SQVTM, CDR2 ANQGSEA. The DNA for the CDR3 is TGCAGCGTGGTTCTCGGGACAGCCAGTGCTAATGAAAAACTGTTTTTT. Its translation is CSVVLGTASANEKLFF.